One sample yielded the 18 T cell receptor beta chains listed below, sequenced in a study of metastatic and nonmetastatic thyroid tumors. Patients were all untreated before their thyroid surgery. TCRdb re-called clones from the PCR reads using MiXCR. Here the sample spans around 40,000 clones, about a sixth being singletons. Sequenced: blood. These receptor sequences come from a male donor with papillary thyroid cancer or a benign thyroid nodule (not recorded which). Some clones in this sample may be carry-over from other donors' samples.

At least ten counts were recorded for this clone. This chain uses TRBV2 with TRBJ2-2; 7 positions agree with TRBD1. The germline gives CDR1 SNHLY, CDR2 FYNNEI. This CDR3 region has 14 residues. The trim removed 9 bases at V and 2 bases at J, leaving 6 bases unmatched. Written as DNA, the CDR3 is TGTGCCAGTAAAGGGGACAGCAACACCGGGGAGCTGTTTTTT. The encoded protein is CASKGDSNTGELFF.

Comment on this clone: The junction departs from the called germline gene at one end, perhaps through a read error. The chain combines TRBV20-1 with TRBJ2-5; the D gene is possibly TRBD2 (7 bases). Germline-derived CDR1 and CDR2 are DFQATT and SNEGSKA (reference sequence). The length of the CDR3 is 15 residues. The CDR3 DNA is TGCAGTGCTAGGGGGGAGGGTTCCTACAGGGATACCCAATACTTC. Amino acids: CSARGEGSYRDTQYF.

On this clone itself: The sample carries other DNA sequences with the same CDR3. CDR3 protein: CATSQQGTDTGELFF. The DNA of the CDR3 is TGTGCCACTAGTCAACAGGGTACGGACACCGGGGAGCTGTTTTTT. The rearrangement uses TRBV24-1 and TRBJ2-2, with D perhaps matching TRBD1 (6 bases). V was pared by 10 bases and J by 3 bases, with 17 bases between. The CDR3 length is 15 residues. The germline CDR1 and CDR2 sequences are KGHDR and SFDVKD.

A few counts support this clone. With a much larger clone just one base away, this may be a read error. Additional DNA sequences in this sample encode the identical CDR3. V is TRBV3-1 and J is TRBJ2-7; tentative D call: TRBD2 (5 bases). The CDR3 runs 14 residues. Trimming stripped 3 bases from V and 3 bases from J, with 12 bases between. In germline, CDR1 is LGHDT, CDR2 YNNKEL (reference sequence). CDR3 loop: CASSHPPGNYEQYF. DNA for the CDR3: TGTGCCAGCAGCCACCCTCCCGGGAACTACGAGCAGTACTTC.

This clone has ten or more counts. J is TRBJ2-1 and V is TRBV4-2; 7 bases align to TRBD1. The J segment lost 2 bases and the V segment lost 4 bases, leaving 8 bases of the junction unmatched. The CDR3 is made up of 16 amino acids. The V gene's germline CDR1 is LGHNA and CDR2 YNFKEQ. CDR3 nucleotide sequence: TGTGCCAGCAGCCTGGACCCCGGGACAGCCTACAATGAGCAGTTCTTC. Its translation is CASSLDPGTAYNEQFF.

Notes on this clone: At one boundary the junction diverges from the germline segment, which might be a read error. CDR3 in amino acids: CTSILQGYGYTF. The CDR3 bases are TGTACCAGCATCCTGCAGGGCTATGGCTACACCTTC. The chain couples TRBV6-1 to TRBJ1-2; possible D gene TRBD1, 5 bases. CDR3 length: 12 amino acids. Germline V CDR1 and CDR2: MNHNS, SASEGT.

This clone was counted ten times or more. The chain is built from TRBV18 and TRBJ1-4; D might be TRBD1 (5 bases). The germline V and J ends were trimmed by 0 bases and 7 bases, with 15 bases remaining between them. The CDR3 runs 16 residues. Germline loops: CDR1 KGHSH, CDR2 LQKENI. The CDR3 DNA follows: TGTGCCAGCTCACCACCGTCTTGGGGGGAGAGTGAAAAACTGTTTTTT. It encodes CASSPPSWGESEKLFF.

This clone was observed at least ten times. J is TRBJ2-3 and V is TRBV9; no clear D gene. Trimming took 1 base from V and 3 from J, leaving 6 bases between them. Germline V gene lookup returns CDR1 SGDLS and CDR2 YYNGEE. This CDR3 contains 13 residues. The CDR3, as DNA: TGTGCCAGCAGCGTAATCGAGACAGATACGCAGTATTTT. Translation gives CASSVIETDTQYF.

This chain connects TRBV7-8 to TRBJ2-7; 8 bases agree with TRBD2. Germline trimming cut 0 bases from V and 4 bases from J; bases unmatched to any gene: 8. The CDR3 is made up of 16 amino acids. Per germline, CDR1 SGHVS and CDR2 FQNEAQ. CDR3 in amino acids: CASSLAPGRAYYEQYF. The CDR3 coding sequence is TGTGCCAGCAGCTTAGCGCCCGGGAGGGCTTATTACGAGCAGTACTTC.

By proportion, this clone is medium-sized. V is TRBV12-3 or TRBV12-4 and J is TRBJ2-7; D is unclear. V lost 6 bases and J 4 bases, leaving 16 bases between the germline ends. The CDR3 runs 14 residues. For the CDR3, the DNA is TGTGCCAGCAGCACTTCGGAAGCTGAGTACGAGCAGTACTTC. Translated, it gives CASSTSEAEYEQYF.

The sample holds many counts of this clone. A much more abundant neighbour one base away suggests this may be a read error. The chain couples TRBV6-2 or TRBV6-3 to TRBJ1-5; D gene uncertain. The CDR3 sequence is 17 residues long. Germline CDR1 and CDR2: MNHEY and SVGEGT. This CDR3 is CASSHSPQRYSNQPQHF. The CDR3 nucleotides read TGTGCCAGCAGTCACTCGCCCCAGAGATATAGCAATCAGCCCCAGCATTTT.

This chain connects TRBV10-1 to TRBJ2-1, with D possibly matching TRBD2 (5 bases). Germline CDR1 and CDR2: WNHNN and SYGVQD (reference sequence). This CDR3 region has 16 residues. V lost 5 bases and J lost 8, with 22 bases in between. In DNA form, the CDR3 reads TGCGCCAGCAGTACCCGCGGGCATGGGTTCGTCGATGAGCAGTTCTTC. It translates to CASSTRGHGFVDEQFF.

This clone was observed many times. The chain employs TRBV6-4 and TRBJ2-3; TRBD1 is a possible D gene (6 bases). Deletions cut 0 bases from V and 6 bases from J, with 10 bases between. CDR1 and CDR2 from the germline V gene are MRHNA and SNTAGT. The CDR3 sequence is 14 residues long. This chain's CDR3 is CASSDSGGSDTQYF. The DNA of the CDR3 is TGTGCCAGCAGTGACTCTGGGGGCAGTGATACGCAGTATTTT.

This clone was observed a few times. The chain joins TRBV6-1 to TRBJ2-1; 10 bases line up with TRBD1. Looked up from germline, CDR1 is MNHNS and CDR2 is SASEGT. The CDR3 covers 15 residues. Germline trimming cut 1 base from V and 3 bases from J; bases unmatched to any gene: 0. In DNA form, the CDR3 reads TGTGCCAGCAGTGAAGGGACAGGGGGCTACAATGAGCAGTTCTTC. As protein: CASSEGTGGYNEQFF.

This clone was observed at least ten times. This chain links TRBV2 with TRBJ2-1, with TRBD1 as a possible D gene (6 bases). Trimming stripped 4 bases from V and 2 bases from J, with 9 bases between. This CDR3 spans 14 amino acids. CDR1 is SNHLY, CDR2 FYNNEI, per germline. The CDR3 protein is CASSGGPAYNEQFF. The CDR3 bases are TGTGCCAGCAGTGGGGGGCCCGCCTACAATGAGCAGTTCTTC.

The chain is built from TRBV2 and TRBJ2-3; 13 nucleotides agree with TRBD2. The germline gives CDR1 SNHLY, CDR2 FYNNEI. The CDR3 extends over 15 amino acids. The ends lost 8 bases at V and 4 bases at J; junction bases unmatched: 6. In DNA, the CDR3 is TGTGCCAGCGGAGGACTAGCGGGAGCGTCAGATACGCAGTATTTT. Protein: CASGGLAGASDTQYF.

By sample share, this clone is medium-sized. V gene TRBV9 combines with J gene TRBJ1-6, with D possibly matching TRBD1 (5 bases). V gave up 1 base and J gave up 6 bases, with 17 bases separating them. The CDR3 is made up of 17 amino acids. Germline V gene data show CDR1 as SGDLS and CDR2 as YYNGEE. CDR3 residues: CASSVSSAGRSNSPLHF. The DNA for the CDR3 is TGTGCCAGCAGCGTAAGCAGTGCGGGACGGAGTAATTCACCCCTCCACTTT.

Details on this clone: The junction does not match germline at one end; this may be a read error. J is TRBJ2-2 and V is TRBV11-1; 8 nucleotides line up with TRBD2. This CDR3 is 16 amino acids long. Germline V CDR1 and CDR2: SGHAT, FQDESV (reference sequence). As DNA, the CDR3 is TGTGCCAGCAGATTAGGTACAAGCGGGGGACCCGGGGAGCTGTTTTTT. Its translation: CASRLGTSGGPGELFF.